The following is a TCR beta chain sequence with its context. Its antigen has not been determined. No per-base quality is available; no much larger clone lies one base away. The same CDR3 is also encoded by other DNA sequences in this sample. TCR CDR3 regions were amplified from genomic DNA by multiplex PCR using the deep immunoSEQ assay. Extracted genomic DNA from each cell subset was distributed evenly across all wells of several immunoSEQ 96-well plates, and each plate was treated as a replicate. For sorted subsets, around 0.2 ug of genomic DNA, equivalent to some 33,000 T cell genomes, went into each replicate PCR. Purified libraries were quantified with a Qubit 3.0 fluorometer, sized on a Bioanalyzer 2100, and re-quantified with the KAPA Library Quantification kit. Each immunoSEQ 96-well plate was sequenced on its own single-read 150-cycle Illumina NextSeq 550 flow cell. In the paper's pipeline: The immunoSEQ output contained only junctional sequences without quality scores, so filtering could not match that applied to full-length reads. To assign V/J genes and CDR3, sequences were annotated using PyIR, a Python wrapper for IgBLAST v1.9, with IMGT germline references. Reads with weak V/J assignments (E-value above 1e-6), missing CDR3, stop codons, out-of-frame junctions, or ambiguous translated residues were removed. A V3J clonotype was defined by an identical inferred V gene, J gene, and CDR3 amino acid sequence. The percentage overlap between two repertoires was calculated by dividing the number of shared unique clonotypes by the size of the smaller repertoire. Richness of each repertoire was evaluated using RTK rarefaction, the Chao1 estimator, and Recon v2.1 estimates of unobserved clonotypes. Generation probabilities for all TCRbeta clonotypes obtained by the gDNA method from a few donors were computed using OLGA. This immuneACCESS table, as held by TCRdb, lists in-frame sequences with V and J called but not all clones. Of the missing ones, under half trace to an unresolved V gene in checked studies; the others have no known cause. V and J calls and clone size come straight from that table; D and trimming were deduced from the DNA. Present in this sample are 2 million to 3 million clones, more than 85% of which were seen just once. 0.35% to 0.45% of the sample belongs to the ten largest clones.

The donors were healthy, HIV-negative adults with no recently reported acute infections or vaccinations. Only Caucasian adults living in Nashville, Tennessee, USA were represented among the donors. Magnetic negative selection was used to enrich CD4+ T cells, after which naive cells were positively selected on CD45RA and the negative fraction became the memory subset. Blood was obtained by leukapheresis, after which PBMCs were separated by Ficoll-Histopaque density gradient centrifugation and cryopreserved in liquid nitrogen vapor phase. Analytical flow cytometry was used to check the purity and quantity of every magnetically sorted T cell population. Genomic DNA was isolated from each sorted fraction and quantified by UV absorbance on a Nanodrop 2000c. The record originates from a study of shared clonotypes between healthy human individuals (dated by TCRdb to about 2020). Background on the whole study: The cohort included a few men and two women between 18 and 49 years of age. For each donor, CD4 naive and CD4 memory were each run on three plates, CD8 naive on two plates, and CD8 memory on one plate. To estimate repertoire size and how much clonotype sharing occurs between individuals, the study deeply sequenced the blood TCR repertoires of roughly 5 healthy adults. Different laboratories and diverse techniques were used to prepare libraries and sequence TCR repertoires, to increase sequencing depth and limit assay-specific biases. Leukapheresis yielded between about 0.94 and 10 billion PBMCs per donor.

The research as a whole found: Sampling was limited to blood, and TCR repertoires in tissue likely differ from TCR repertoires in blood. Estimated clonotype richness was generally larger for naive than for memory subsets. Higher generation probabilities were observed for clonotypes shared by all four sorted-subset donors than for non-shared clonotypes. Based on pairwise subsampling, the degree of clonotype sharing among donors was expected to be affected by sequencing depth. Even with the large sequencing depth, rarefaction of the sorted-subset datasets indicated that sequencing was incomplete. Approximately 4.8% of naive CD4, approximately 3.7% of naive CD8, approximately 2% of memory CD4, and about 0.4% of memory CD8 clonotypes were shared across a few donors. Because the study included a small number of donors, the genetic and exposure-history diversity represented was limited.

V lost 3 bases and J lost 9 bases; the stretch between them is 9 bases long. Its CDR3 holds 11 amino acids, cysteine through phenylalanine. CDR3 DNA only is kept here, 33 bases in frame from base 1. The germline V gene encodes CDR1 DFQATT and CDR2 SNEGSKA (reference sequence). Sequenced material: naive CD4+ T cells from PBMCs. In light of the paper, this sample's cell subset or site label describes: CD45RA+ positively selected. This TCR was sampled from a man between 18 and 35 years old in good health. Some clones in this sample may be carry-over from other donors' samples. The chain is assembled from TRBV20-1 and TRBJ2-1; confidence is insufficient to name the D gene. CDR3 sequence: CSASGRSEQFF. Read as DNA, the sequence is TGCAGTGCTAGTGGCCGGAGTGAGCAGTTCTTC.